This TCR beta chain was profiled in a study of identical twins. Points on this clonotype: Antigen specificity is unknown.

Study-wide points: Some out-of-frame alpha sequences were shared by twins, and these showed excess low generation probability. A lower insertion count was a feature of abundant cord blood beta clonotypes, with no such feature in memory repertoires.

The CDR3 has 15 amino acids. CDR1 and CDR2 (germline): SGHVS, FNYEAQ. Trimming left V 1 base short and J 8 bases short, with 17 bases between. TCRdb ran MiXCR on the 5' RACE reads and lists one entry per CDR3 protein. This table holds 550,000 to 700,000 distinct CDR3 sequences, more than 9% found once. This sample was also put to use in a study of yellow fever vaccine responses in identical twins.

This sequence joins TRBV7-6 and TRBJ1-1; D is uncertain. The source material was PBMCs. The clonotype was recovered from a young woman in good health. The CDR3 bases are TGTGCCAGCAGCTTAGTTCGCAGGCTTGGATGGGAAGCTTTCTTT. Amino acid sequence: CASSLVRRLGWEAFF.